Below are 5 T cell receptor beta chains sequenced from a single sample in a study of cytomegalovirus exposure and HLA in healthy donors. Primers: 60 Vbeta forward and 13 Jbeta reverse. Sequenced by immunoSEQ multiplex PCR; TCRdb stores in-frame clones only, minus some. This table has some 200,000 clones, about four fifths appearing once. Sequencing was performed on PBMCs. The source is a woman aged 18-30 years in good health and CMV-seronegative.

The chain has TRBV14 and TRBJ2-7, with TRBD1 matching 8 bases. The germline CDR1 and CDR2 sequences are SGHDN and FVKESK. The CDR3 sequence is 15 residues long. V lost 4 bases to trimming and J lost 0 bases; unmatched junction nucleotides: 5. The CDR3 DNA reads TGTGCCAGCAGCCTTAAGACAGGGGCCTCCTACGAGCAGTACTTC. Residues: CASSLKTGASYEQYF.

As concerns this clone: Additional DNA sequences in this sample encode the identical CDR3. This CDR3 is CAWSVGTNEKLFF. CDR3 in DNA: TGTGCCTGGAGTGTGGGGACAAATGAAAAACTGTTTTTT. The V call is TRBV30, the J call TRBJ1-4, with D possibly being TRBD1 (6 bases). Trimming left V 0 bases short and J 5 bases short, with 7 bases between. This CDR3 is built from 13 residues. CDR1 is GTSNPN and CDR2 is SVGIG in the germline V gene (reference sequence).

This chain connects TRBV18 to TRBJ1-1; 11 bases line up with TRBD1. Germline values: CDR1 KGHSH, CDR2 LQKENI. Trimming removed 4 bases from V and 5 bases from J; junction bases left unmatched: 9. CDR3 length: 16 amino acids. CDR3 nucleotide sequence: TGTGCCAGCTCACTCCGCTCCGGACAGGGGGCGACTGAAGCTTTCTTT. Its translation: CASSLRSGQGATEAFF. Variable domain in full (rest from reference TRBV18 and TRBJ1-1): NAGVMQNPRHLVRRRGQEARLRCSPMKGHSHVYWYRQLPEEGLKFMVYLQKENIIDESGMPKERFSAEFPKEGPSILRIQQVVRGDSAAYFCASSLRSGQGATEAFFGQGTRLTVV.

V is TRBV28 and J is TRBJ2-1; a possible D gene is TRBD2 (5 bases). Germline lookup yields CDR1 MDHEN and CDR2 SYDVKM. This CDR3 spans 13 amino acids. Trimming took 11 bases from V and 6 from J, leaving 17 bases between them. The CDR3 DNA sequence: TGTGCCTCCGTGAGGGCTACCTTCAATGAGCAGTTCTTC. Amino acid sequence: CASVRATFNEQFF. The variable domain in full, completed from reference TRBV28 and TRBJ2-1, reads DVKVTQSSRYLVKRTGEKVFLECVQDMDHENMFWYRQDPGLGLRLIYFSYDVKMKEKGDIPEGYSVSREKKERFSLILESASTNQTSMYLCASVRATFNEQFFGPGTRLTVL.

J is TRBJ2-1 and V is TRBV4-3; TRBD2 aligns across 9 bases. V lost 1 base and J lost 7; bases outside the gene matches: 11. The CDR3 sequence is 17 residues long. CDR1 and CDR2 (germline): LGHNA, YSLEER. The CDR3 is CASSQGSAGGVKNEQFF. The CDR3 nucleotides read TGCGCCAGCAGCCAAGGGTCTGCGGGAGGGGTGAAAAATGAGCAGTTCTTC.